The source of this TCR beta chain is a study of lymphopenia after photon versus proton radiotherapy. Germline-derived CDR1 and CDR2 are SGDLS and YYNGEE. This CDR3 comprises 12 residues. Trimming took 6 bases from V and 6 from J, leaving 7 bases between them. The assay was immunoSEQ multiplex PCR, and TCRdb's table has in-frame clones only and misses some. The sample carries some 20,000 clones, 70% to 90% recorded once. This sequence was found in a woman aged 50 to 65 with pancreatic cancer. The sample was peripheral blood, taken from a patient treated with photon-based radiotherapy. The chain employs TRBV9 and TRBJ1-6, with D unresolved. CDR3 sequence reads: CASIGVNSPLHF. CDR3 in DNA: TGTGCCAGCATCGGGGTTAATTCACCCCTCCACTTT.